The clone carrying this T cell receptor beta chain was picked up many times. This entry belongs to a study of early T cells in non-severe SARS-CoV-2 infection. Trimming cost V 6 bases and J 0 bases; bases outside gene matches: 2. The CDR3 runs 15 residues. Germline V lookup: CDR1 PRHDT, CDR2 FYEKMQ (reference sequence). Unique molecular identifiers (one per individual cDNA molecule) were attached. In TCRdb, the 5' RACE reads were re-called with MiXCR into one record per CDR3 protein. The table lists nearly 30,000 distinct CDR3 sequences, approximately 4.7% of them singletons. The sequenced sample consisted of whole blood. The receptor was derived from an adult who was a healthcare worker with PCR-confirmed SARS-CoV-2 infection or an uninfected control (not recorded which). This sequence joins TRBV13 and TRBJ2-6; 7 nucleotides match TRBD1. The CDR3 nucleotides are TGTGCCAGCAGGACAGGGTACTCTGGGGCCAACGTCCTGACTTTC. Protein: CASRTGYSGANVLTF.